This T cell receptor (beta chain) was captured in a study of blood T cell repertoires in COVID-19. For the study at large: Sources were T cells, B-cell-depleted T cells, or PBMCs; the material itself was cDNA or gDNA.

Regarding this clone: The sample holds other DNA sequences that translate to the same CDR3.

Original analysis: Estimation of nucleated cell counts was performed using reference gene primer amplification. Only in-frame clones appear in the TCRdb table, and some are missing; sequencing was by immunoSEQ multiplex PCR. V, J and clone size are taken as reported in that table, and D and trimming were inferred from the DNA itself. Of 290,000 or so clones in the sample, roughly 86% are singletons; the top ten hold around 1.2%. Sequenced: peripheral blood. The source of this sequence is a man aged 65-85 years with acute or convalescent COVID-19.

For the CDR3, the DNA is TGTGCCAGCAGCCAAGGGGGAGGCGAGCAGTACTTC. As protein: CASSQGGGEQYF. This chain links TRBV3-1 (or the pseudogene TRBV3-2) with TRBJ2-7, with D possibly TRBD2 on 6 matching bases. There are 12 residues in the CDR3. The germline CDR1 and CDR2 sequences are LGHDT and YNNKEL (reference sequence). V lost 1 base, J lost 6 bases, and 7 bases lay in between.